Below, 5 T cell receptor beta chains from the same sample are listed, as sequenced in a study of cytomegalovirus exposure and HLA in healthy donors. The PCR ran on 60 Vbeta and 13 Jbeta primers. Sequencing used immunoSEQ multiplex PCR; TCRdb keeps in-frame clones, though not all of them. The sample has roughly 170,000 clones, roughly four fifths seen once. The sequenced sample consisted of PBMCs. The receptors shown here come from a man in his fifties in good health and CMV-seronegative.

Concerning this clone itself: Other DNA sequences from this sample encode an identical CDR3 as well. The rearrangement uses TRBV28 and TRBJ2-7; D ambiguous. V gave up 2 bases and J gave up 4 bases, with 3 bases separating them. Germline V lookup: CDR1 MDHEN, CDR2 SYDVKM. The CDR3 is 11 residues long. Here the CDR3 reads CASSLRYEQYF. In DNA, the CDR3 is TGTGCCAGCAGTTTACGGTACGAGCAGTACTTC. Based on the CDR3 plus reference TRBV28 and TRBJ2-7, the full variable domain is DVKVTQSSRYLVKRTGEKVFLECVQDMDHENMFWYRQDPGLGLRLIYFSYDVKMKEKGDIPEGYSVSREKKERFSLILESASTNQTSMYLCASSLRYEQYFGPGTRLTVT.

The chain joins TRBV5-1 to TRBJ2-6, with D unclear. The CDR3 consists of 15 residues. Trimming stripped 2 bases from V and 2 bases from J, with 8 bases between. CDR1 and CDR2 (germline): SGHRS, YFSETQ. The CDR3 DNA follows: TGCGCCAGCAGCTTAATCGAGACTGGGGCCAACGTCCTGACTTTC. The encoded protein is CASSLIETGANVLTF.

The CDR3: CASSPGQETQYF. The DNA for the CDR3 is TGTGCCAGCTCACCCGGCCAAGAGACCCAGTACTTC. The V gene is TRBV18, the J gene TRBJ2-5; D not certain. This CDR3 is 12 amino acids long. V was shortened by 3 bases and J by 1 base, with 3 bases between the two germline ends. In germline, CDR1 is KGHSH, CDR2 LQKENI. Using reference TRBV18 and TRBJ2-5 for the parts outside the CDR3, the full variable domain is NAGVMQNPRHLVRRRGQEARLRCSPMKGHSHVYWYRQLPEEGLKFMVYLQKENIIDESGMPKERFSAEFPKEGPSILRIQQVVRGDSAAYFCASSPGQETQYFGPGTRLLVL.

This clone was seen once. The chain recombines TRBV30 with TRBJ1-3, with D perhaps matching TRBD1 (6 bases). Trimming took 0 bases from V and 3 from J, leaving 9 bases between them. In germline, CDR1 is GTSNPN, CDR2 SVGIG (reference sequence). The CDR3 has 14 amino acids. Here the CDR3 DNA reads TGTGCCTGGAGTGTAGGACAGCTTGGAAACACCATATATTTT. It encodes CAWSVGQLGNTIYF.

The rearrangement links TRBV29-1 to TRBJ1-2; tentatively, D is TRBD1 (6 bases). Trimming pared 6 bases from V and 3 bases from J, leaving 17 bases between. The germline gives CDR1 SQVTM, CDR2 ANQGSEA. The CDR3 is 14 residues long. The CDR3 reads CSVTGSSFDYGYTF. CDR3 sequence (DNA): TGCAGCGTAACAGGGAGCTCCTTTGACTATGGCTACACCTTC.